The 17 T cell receptor beta chains below come from one sample, sequenced in a study of T cell responses to AZD1222 COVID-19 vaccine. Some clones are missing from TCRdb's copy, which holds only in-frame ones; the method was immunoSEQ multiplex PCR. This sample has about 140,000 clones, with 92% found just once. Material: peripheral blood, obtained 28 days after the second AZD1222 dose. These TCRs come from an adult who received the AZD1222 COVID-19 vaccine.

This chain connects TRBV28 to TRBJ1-2; 7 bases are a match to TRBD1. J gave up 4 bases and V 7 bases, and 6 bases lay outside the gene matches. This CDR3 has 13 residues. Germline V gives CDR1 MDHEN, CDR2 SYDVKM. CDR3 protein: CASTDREIYGYTF. The DNA for the CDR3 is TGTGCCAGCACTGACAGGGAGATCTATGGCTACACCTTC.

The chain carries TRBV7-6 and TRBJ2-2, with TRBD1 as a possible D gene (6 bases). Trimming took off 6 bases at V and 1 base at J, with 12 bases between the two ends. The CDR3 loop spans 15 amino acids. The germline gives CDR1 SGHVS, CDR2 FNYEAQ. The CDR3 spells CASRQGTVNTGELFF. The CDR3 DNA reads as TGTGCCAGCAGACAGGGAACGGTGAACACCGGGGAGCTGTTTTTT.

The CDR3 here is CASSLTMNTEAFF. CDR3 sequence (DNA): TGTGCCAGCAGCCTTACCATGAACACTGAAGCTTTCTTT. The gene calls are TRBV14 and TRBJ1-1; D remains ambiguous. The length of the CDR3 is 13 residues. Trimming left V 4 bases short and J 0 bases short, with 6 bases between. Germline V gene lookup returns CDR1 SGHDN and CDR2 FVKESK. Variable domain in full (rest from reference TRBV14 and TRBJ1-1): EAGVTQFPSHSVIEKGQTVTLRCDPISGHDNLYWYRRVMGKEIKFLLHFVKESKQDESGMPNNRFLAERTGGTYSTLKVQPAELEDSGVYFCASSLTMNTEAFFGQGTRLTVV.

This chain joins TRBV10-3 and TRBJ1-3; TRBD1 agrees at 8 bases. CDR1 is ENHRY, CDR2 SYGVKD, per germline. V gave up 6 bases and J gave up 9 bases; unmatched junction bases: 10. This CDR3 comprises 14 residues. The CDR3 sequence is CAISASGGRGTIYF. In DNA form, the CDR3 reads TGTGCCATCAGCGCGTCAGGGGGCCGGGGCACCATATATTTT.

V usage is TRBV12-3 or TRBV12-4 and J usage is TRBJ1-6; D uncertain. Trimming removed 6 bases from V and 10 bases from J, with 13 bases in between. This CDR3 comprises 13 residues. The CDR3 protein is CASRTGWESPLHF. CDR3 DNA sequence: TGTGCCAGCAGGACCGGATGGGAATCACCCCTCCACTTT.

This chain joins TRBV4-1 and TRBJ2-7; D may be TRBD1 (6 bases). V lost 1 base, J lost 3 bases, and 7 bases lay in between. The V gene's germline CDR1 is MGHRA and CDR2 YSYEKL. There are 13 residues in the CDR3. CDR3 protein: CASSQGTDYEQYF. Written as DNA, the CDR3 is TGCGCCAGCAGCCAAGGGACAGACTACGAGCAGTACTTC.

The chain recombines TRBV28 with TRBJ1-2, with D possibly TRBD1 on 5 matching bases. Deletions cut 2 bases from V and 2 bases from J, with 12 bases between. This CDR3 region has 15 residues. Per the germline V gene, CDR1 is MDHEN and CDR2 is SYDVKM. CDR3 loop: CASSLKAGLNYGYTF. DNA of the CDR3: TGTGCCAGCAGTTTAAAGGCAGGGTTGAACTATGGCTACACCTTC.

The chain combines TRBV4-3 with TRBJ1-3, with unresolved D. Germline V lookup: CDR1 LGHNA, CDR2 YSLEER. This CDR3 has 17 residues. Trimming removed 0 bases at V and 0 bases at J, with 12 bases between. The DNA for the CDR3 is TGCGCCAGCAGCCAAGATCCCCCGGGGAGCTCTGGAAACACCATATATTTT. Residues: CASSQDPPGSSGNTIYF.

V is TRBV10-3 and J is TRBJ2-1, with TRBD2 matching 9 bases. The CDR3 covers 16 residues. Per the germline V gene, CDR1 is ENHRY and CDR2 is SYGVKD. After removal of 0 bases from V and 7 bases from J, the junction contained 7 bases not matched to a gene. CDR3 DNA: TGTGCCATCAGTGAGTCAGTAGCGGGAGTGGAGAATGAGCAGTTCTTC. It specifies CAISESVAGVENEQFF.

This clone was detected only once. This chain joins TRBV19 and TRBJ1-1, with D maybe TRBD1 (5 bases). Between the trimmed V and J ends, which lost 5 bases and 7 bases, there was a span of 20 bases. This CDR3 is 15 amino acids long. Germline V CDR1 and CDR2: LNHDA, SQIVND (reference sequence). The DNA for the CDR3 is TGTGCCAGTAGTTTTCAGACGGGGGGTGAAAGTGAAGCTTTCTTT. Its translation is CASSFQTGGESEAFF. Variable domain in full (rest from reference TRBV19 and TRBJ1-1): DGGITQSPKYLFRKEGQNVTLSCEQNLNHDAMYWYRQDPGQGLRLIYYSQIVNDFQKGDIAEGYSVSREKKESFPLTVTSAQKNPTAFYLCASSFQTGGESEAFFGQGTRLTVV.

V and J are TRBV28 and TRBJ1-5; no clear D gene. V was cut by 5 bases and J by 2 bases, with 16 bases left in between. The CDR3 sequence is 16 residues long. Germline V gene sequence: CDR1 MDHEN, CDR2 SYDVKM. The CDR3 reads CASSLRRVPGNQPQHF. In nucleotides, the CDR3 is TGTGCCAGCAGTCTGAGACGGGTACCCGGCAATCAGCCCCAGCATTTT.

The V call is TRBV9, the J call TRBJ1-3, with D hard to call. CDR1 SGDLS and CDR2 YYNGEE come from the germline V gene. The CDR3 sequence is 15 residues long. V was cut by 0 bases and J by 0 bases, with 7 bases left in between. DNA for the CDR3: TGTGCCAGCAGCGTAGGGGTGGGCTCTGGAAACACCATATATTTT. This translates into CASSVGVGSGNTIYF.

The rearrangement joins TRBV9 to TRBJ1-1; no definite D call. The CDR3 extends over 13 amino acids. Trimming shortened V by 0 bases and J by 0 bases, and 3 bases separated the two germline ends. The germline gives CDR1 SGDLS, CDR2 YYNGEE. The CDR3 DNA reads as TGTGCCAGCAGCGTAGTCATGAACACTGAAGCTTTCTTT. Translation: CASSVVMNTEAFF.

The CDR3, as DNA: TGTGCCAGCTCACGGTCGGTACAGGGAGAGACCCAGTACTTC. Its protein is CASSRSVQGETQYF. The rearrangement joins TRBV18 to TRBJ2-5; tentative D call: TRBD1 (6 bases). Germline V gene sequence: CDR1 KGHSH, CDR2 LQKENI. V gave up 4 bases and J gave up 4 bases, with 13 bases separating them. This CDR3 has 14 residues.

The rearrangement joins TRBV6-5 to TRBJ1-4; D is ambiguous. The CDR3 loop spans 14 amino acids. The V end lost 0 bases, the J end lost 4 bases, and 6 bases lay between the germline ends. CDR1 is MNHEY and CDR2 is SVGAGI in the germline V gene. The CDR3: CASSYSILNEKLFF. The CDR3 DNA sequence: TGTGCCAGCAGTTACTCGATCCTTAATGAAAAACTGTTTTTT.

The V call is TRBV7-9, the J call TRBJ2-3; D unresolved. Trimming shortened V by 0 bases and J by 3 bases, and 4 bases separated the two germline ends. CDR1 SEHNR and CDR2 FQNEAQ come from the germline V gene (reference sequence). This CDR3 comprises 13 residues. The DNA of the CDR3 is TGTGCCAGCAGCTTAGCGGCAACAGATACGCAGTATTTT. This encodes CASSLAATDTQYF.

This rearrangement joins TRBV6-2 or TRBV6-3 to TRBJ1-5; no clear D gene. Germline values: CDR1 MNHEY, CDR2 SVGEGT. Trimming shortened V by 5 bases and J by 6 bases, and 8 bases separated the two germline ends. CDR3 size: 12 residues. The CDR3 region is CASSHLSQPQHF. CDR3 in DNA: TGTGCCAGCAGTCATTTGAGTCAGCCCCAGCATTTT.